Detailed here is one T cell receptor beta chain. The antigen it recognizes is unknown. It has no much larger one-base neighbor in the sample; base qualities were not kept. This sample stems from a study of OX40 agonist ivuxolimab in advanced cancers. Context from the whole study: The costimulatory receptor OX40 (CD134) was targeted by ivuxolimab, a fully human IgG2 agonistic monoclonal antibody. Peripheral TCRbeta sequencing was intended to test whether TCR sequence diversity was altered and clonal T-cell expansion was caused by ivuxolimab. In the dose-escalation cohort, around four fifths of patients were male, and the mean age was approximately 60 years, with a range of about 23 to 85. Intravenous ivuxolimab was administered to patients every 2 weeks at six dose levels: 0.01, 0.1, 0.3, 1.5, 3 and 10 mg/kg. Partial responses occurred in three dose-escalation patients: two with cutaneous melanoma and one with hepatocellular carcinoma. Of the approximately 53 patients in dose escalation, around 20 had hepatocellular carcinoma, about 15 had melanoma, 9 had renal cell carcinoma and 9 had head and neck cancer. Prior anti-PD-1, anti-PD-L1 or anti-CTLA-4 therapy was permitted, and approximately 40% of dose-escalation patients had received checkpoint inhibitors. The paper reports the monotherapy dose-escalation portion (N = 52 patients) of the phase I ivuxolimab trial. What the study reported, not specific to this receptor: At doses of 0.1 to 3.0 mg/kg, clonal expansion of both CD4+ and CD8+ T cells in blood was seen between baseline and week 6. Which antigens the clonally expanded peripheral T cells were specific for was not determined. After ivuxolimab, more expanded clones were found on average in CD8+ T cells than in CD4+ T cells. In the 0.1-3.0 mg/kg groups, partial responders had among the lowest normalized peripheral clonal expansion, particularly in CD8+ T cells. Low levels of normalized T-cell clonal expansion were also seen in some patients who did not respond.

The trial excluded patients who had a history of autoimmune disease or who were on systemic immunosuppression. In every dose cohort, peripheral blood was drawn for TCR sequencing at baseline, cycle 4 day 1, and cycle 7 day 1. Samples were obtained from an open-label, multicenter, first-in-human phase I dose-escalation trial of ivuxolimab. Adults with locally advanced or metastatic head and neck squamous cell, hepatocellular, melanoma or renal cell carcinoma were enrolled in the trial. CD4+ and CD8+ T cells were sorted separately from peripheral blood before TCR sequencing. To sequence the TCRbeta CDR3 region, genomic DNA was isolated from the sorted cells. The immunoSEQ Assay was used to sequence the TCRbeta CDR3 regions. Sourced from immuneACCESS, this table was stored by TCRdb with only in-frame sequences that have V and J called. A share of the clones is absent; for the studies checked, an unresolved V gene accounts for under half, and the remainder has no known explanation. The sample table records roughly 57,000 clones; 84% of these occur just once. More than 10% of the sample lies in the top ten.

V is pared back by 0 bases and J by 0 bases, with 17 bases lying between the germline termini. Including the terminal cysteine and phenylalanine, the CDR3 comprises 18 residues. The only DNA kept is the CDR3, 54 bases in frame from the first base. CDR1 and CDR2 were assigned from the germline V gene as SGDLS and YYNGEE. Material: CD4+ or CD8+ T cells sorted from blood, obtained in a trial of the OX40 agonist ivuxolimab. This TCR derives from an adult with an advanced solid tumor such as melanoma, head and neck, liver or kidney cancer. The rearranged segments are TRBV9 and TRBJ2-3; the D gene remains uncertain. The DNA reads TGTGCCAGCAGCGTAGCCCCTGGCGGAGATAGTAGCACAGATACGCAGTATTTT. This yields the protein CASSVAPGGDSSTDTQYF.